This is a list of T cell receptor beta chains from one sample in a study of T-cell memory formation after mild COVID-19. TCRdb used MiXCR to reprocess the 5' RACE reads, holding one entry per CDR3 protein. The sample contains 550,000 to 650,000 distinct CDR3 sequences, about 18% of which appear only once. The sequencing sample was made of PBMCs or a T cell subset sorted from them (not recorded which). These receptors originate from an adult woman who had mild COVID-19 (a few samples of this study predate the infection). Cell type and time point are not known. The CDR3 runs from the conserved cysteine through the conserved F or W. D genes are given only for firm matches. Size is omitted from some rows. Given values are once, few, many or a class for expanded clones.

>TRBV27|TRBJ2-7|NA|TRBD1|16
TGTGCCTTCACCCCCGGGGGACAGGTCAGCTCCTACGAGCAGTACTTC
CAFTPGGQVSSYEQYF
>TRBV19|TRBJ2-5|few|NA|13
TGTGCCAGTAGTATCCAAGGGGGAGAGACCCAGTACTTC
CASSIQGGETQYF
>TRBV6-5|TRBJ2-5|few|NA|15
TGTGCCAGCAGTTACGGAGCGGGTTCGTCAGAGACCCAGTACTTC
CASSYGAGSSETQYF
>TRBV7-2|TRBJ1-2|few|NA|14
TGTGCCAGCAGCTTAGGGGCAGCAGATTATGGCTACACCTTC
CASSLGAADYGYTF
>TRBV12-3/TRBV12-4|TRBJ2-2|many|NA|17
TGTGCCATCCAATCCAAGGGAGTCCGGGGGTTCCGCGGGGAGCTGTTTTTT
CAIQSKGVRGFRGELFF
>TRBV20-1|TRBJ2-3|NA|TRBD2|15
TGCAGTGCGAGCCCCCTAGCGGGAGACACAGATACGCAGTATTTT
CSASPLAGDTDTQYF
>TRBV7-9|TRBJ1-2|few|TRBD1|15
TGTGCCAGCAGCGTCAATCAGGGGGCCGTCTATGGCTACACCTTC
CASSVNQGAVYGYTF
>TRBV7-9|TRBJ2-7|NA|TRBD1|13
TGTGCCAGCAGCTTCAGGACAGGGGACGAGCAGTACTTC
CASSFRTGDEQYF
>TRBV30|TRBJ1-2|NA|TRBD1|15
TGTGCCTGGAGTGAACCGGGACAGGGGGCGGGCGGCTACACCTTC
CAWSEPGQGAGGYTF
>TRBV6-5|TRBJ2-1|few|TRBD2|16
TGTGCCAGCACCATCGCTGGGACTAGCGGGCGCAATGAGCAGTTCTTC
CASTIAGTSGRNEQFF
>TRBV2|TRBJ2-3|few|TRBD1|14
TGTGCCAGCAGGCAGGGGGCTCCCGCGGATACGCAGTATTTT
CASRQGAPADTQYF
>TRBV24-1|TRBJ1-2|few|NA|17
TGTGCCACCAGTGGACCCGAGGCAGGGATGCCTAACTATGGCTACACCTTC
CATSGPEAGMPNYGYTF
>TRBV20-1|TRBJ2-5|NA|NA|15
TGCAGTGCCGGGACAAGGGGGAGTAAGAAGGAGACCCAGTACTTC
CSAGTRGSKKETQYF
>TRBV27|TRBJ1-1|NA|TRBD1|16
TGTGCCAGCAGTAGATGGACAGGGGAACGAGTCACTGAAGCTTTCTTT
CASSRWTGERVTEAFF
>TRBV12-3/TRBV12-4|TRBJ2-7|few|TRBD2|15
TGTGCCAGCAGTTTAGCACGCGGGAGCTCCTACGAGCAGTACTTC
CASSLARGSSYEQYF
>TRBV7-8|TRBJ2-7|few|NA|12
TGTGCCAGCAGCCCAACGGAGGAAGAGCAGTACTTC
CASSPTEEEQYF
>TRBV12-3/TRBV12-4|TRBJ1-3|few|NA|16
TGTGCCAGCAGAACCCCAGGGATCCGCTCTGGAAACACCATATATTTT
CASRTPGIRSGNTIYF
>TRBV7-8|TRBJ2-1|few|TRBD2|15
TGTGCCAGCACCCGGACTAGCGGGAGATACAATGAGCAGTTCTTC
CASTRTSGRYNEQFF
>TRBV10-3|TRBJ2-1|NA|TRBD2|16
TGTGCCATCAGTGAGGCCGGGACTAGCGGTGGGAATGAGCAGTTCTTC
CAISEAGTSGGNEQFF
>TRBV5-4|TRBJ2-7|few|NA|13
TGTGCCAGCAGCGTCCCCGCCGGCGACGAGCAGTACTTC
CASSVPAGDEQYF
>TRBV6-1|TRBJ2-5|NA|NA|13
TGTGCCAGCAGTGATCACTACCAAGAGACCCAGTACTTC
CASSDHYQETQYF
>TRBV12-3/TRBV12-4|TRBJ2-7|NA|NA|17
TGTGCCAGCAGGATACGTCTTCCGGGACACCAGGCCTACGAGCAGTACTTC
CASRIRLPGHQAYEQYF
>TRBV10-3|TRBJ2-1|NA|NA|17
TGTGCCATCAGTGACAACAAACTGGGTAGCTCCTACAATGAGCAGTTCTTC
CAISDNKLGSSYNEQFF
>TRBV27|TRBJ1-5|few|NA|17
TGTGCCAGCAGTTTATCGAGAGGGGCCTCGGGTAAGGAGACCCAGCATTTT
CASSLSRGASGKETQHF
>TRBV2|TRBJ1-5|few|NA|13
TGTGCCAGCGGCGGGGACAGCAATCAGCCCCAGCATTTT
CASGGDSNQPQHF
>TRBV12-3/TRBV12-4|TRBJ2-7|few|TRBD2|14
TGTGCCAGCAGTTTTACTAGCGGGGGGGTAGAGCAGTACTTC
CASSFTSGGVEQYF
>TRBV12-3/TRBV12-4|TRBJ1-5|NA|NA|13
TGTGCCAGCAGACTGACAGGTTCTCAGCCCCAGCATTTT
CASRLTGSQPQHF
>TRBV12-3/TRBV12-4|TRBJ1-1|NA|NA|13
TGTGCCATGATCAGGGACATGAACACTGAAGCTTTCTTT
CAMIRDMNTEAFF
>TRBV19|TRBJ2-7|few|NA|14
TGTGCCAGTAGTATTCGGGGACATCCTTTTGAGCAGTACTTC
CASSIRGHPFEQYF
>TRBV15|TRBJ2-1|few|NA|11
TGTGCCACCGAGTCTTACAATGAGCAGTTCTTC
CATESYNEQFF
>TRBV7-8|TRBJ2-5|NA|NA|14
TGTGCCAGCTCTATCATTTCGGCTCAAGAGACCCAGTACTTC
CASSIISAQETQYF
>TRBV29-1|TRBJ2-7|NA|TRBD1|13
TGCAGCGTTGGAGACAGGGGCGCCTACGAGCAGTACTTC
CSVGDRGAYEQYF
>TRBV18|TRBJ2-5|NA|NA|18
TGTGCCAGCTCACCACCGGGGGAGGCATTGATTTTTCCAGAGACCCAGTACTTC
CASSPPGEALIFPETQYF
>TRBV18|TRBJ2-1|NA|TRBD2|15
TGTGCCAGCTCACCACCCCCCTCTAGCGGGGGTGAACAGTTCTTC
CASSPPPSSGGEQFF
>TRBV24-1|TRBJ2-1|NA|NA|15
TGTGCCACCAGACACAGGTCCCTAGCCTACAATGAGCAGTTCTTC
CATRHRSLAYNEQFF
>TRBV6-5|TRBJ1-2|many|TRBD1|16
TGTGCCAGCACCCTAAGGTCCGGGACAGGGGGCAATGGCTACACCTTC
CASTLRSGTGGNGYTF